Below, 27 T cell receptor beta chains from the same sample are listed, as sequenced in a study of cytomegalovirus exposure and HLA in healthy donors. The table came from immunoSEQ multiplex PCR; TCRdb's copy has only in-frame clones and leaves some out. The sample records about 140,000 clones, about 80% being singletons. The sequenced material came from PBMCs. All receptors come from a man younger than 45 in good health and CMV-seropositive.

The chain has TRBV27 and TRBJ1-2; the D gene is possibly TRBD1 (6 bases). The CDR3 is made up of 15 amino acids. Between the trimmed V and J ends, which lost 0 bases and 4 bases, there was a span of 12 bases. Germline values: CDR1 MNHEY, CDR2 SMNVEV (reference sequence). In DNA, the CDR3 is TGTGCCAGCAGTTTATCGCCGGGGGGGCCCTATGGCTACACCTTC. Protein: CASSLSPGGPYGYTF.

This chain connects TRBV9 to TRBJ1-6; 7 nucleotides line up with TRBD1. This CDR3 is 16 amino acids long. Germline V gives CDR1 SGDLS, CDR2 YYNGEE. V lost 3 bases to trimming and J lost 0 bases; unmatched junction nucleotides: 3. The CDR3 DNA follows: TGTGCCAGCAGCGGGGCAGGGGGCTCCTATAATTCACCCCTCCACTTT. Protein product: CASSGAGGSYNSPLHF.

The V call is TRBV9, the J call TRBJ2-1; D is perhaps TRBD1 (6 bases). Trimming stripped 4 bases from V and 0 bases from J, with 11 bases between. CDR1 SGDLS and CDR2 YYNGEE come from the germline V gene. The CDR3 totals 15 residues. The CDR3 bases are TGTGCCAGCAGCCCCCAGGGGAGCTCCTACAATGAGCAGTTCTTC. Its protein product is CASSPQGSSYNEQFF.

J is TRBJ2-3 and V is TRBV11-1, with unresolved D. The CDR3 totals 13 residues. Germline lookup yields CDR1 SGHAT and CDR2 FQDESV (reference sequence). The ends were cut back, 2 bases at V and 1 base at J, with 4 bases in the middle. The CDR3 bases are TGTGCCAGCAGCTTAACGGGCACAGATACGCAGTATTTT. Translating gives CASSLTGTDTQYF.

This chain uses TRBV6-4 with TRBJ1-2; D call uncertain. V dropped 3 bases and J dropped 5 bases, with 10 bases sitting between them. CDR1 and CDR2 (germline): MRHNA, SNTAGT. There are 13 residues in the CDR3. CDR3 coding DNA: TGTGCCAGCAGTGAAGGAAGAGGATATGGCTACACCTTC. Encoded protein: CASSEGRGYGYTF.

The chain uses TRBV5-1 and TRBJ1-2; D is perhaps TRBD1 (5 bases). The CDR3 length is 14 residues. Germline V gene lookup returns CDR1 SGHRS and CDR2 YFSETQ. The V and J ends lost 4 bases and 3 bases respectively, with 13 bases between them. The CDR3 is CASSPSGGYYGYTF. The CDR3 region has the DNA TGCGCCAGCAGCCCGTCGGGGGGGTACTATGGCTACACCTTC.

The chain combines TRBV10-3 with TRBJ2-7; maybe TRBD1 (5 bases). Between the trimmed V and J ends, which lost 0 bases and 6 bases, there was a span of 12 bases. This CDR3 comprises 14 residues. CDR1 ENHRY and CDR2 SYGVKD come from the germline V gene. CDR3 DNA: TGTGCCATCAGTGAGTCCCCCCGACAGTTCGAGCAGTACTTC. Translated: CAISESPRQFEQYF.

The chain recombines TRBV7-6 with TRBJ1-2, with 11 bases aligning to TRBD1. The germline V gene has CDR1 SGHVS and CDR2 FNYEAQ. The CDR3 spans 16 residues. Trimming at V came to 5 bases and at J to 1 base, leaving 6 bases not matched to a gene. CDR3 sequence reads: CASSARTGGGNYGYTF. DNA for the CDR3: TGTGCCAGCAGCGCCAGGACAGGGGGCGGTAACTATGGCTACACCTTC. The full variable domain, with the rest looked up from reference TRBV7-6 and TRBJ1-2, is GAGVSQSPRYKVTKRGQDVALRCDPISGHVSLYWYRQALGQGPEFLTYFNYEAQQDKSGLPNDRFSAERPEGSISTLTIQRTEQRDSAMYRCASSARTGGGNYGYTFGSGTRLTVV.

The J gene is TRBJ1-1, the V gene TRBV7-8; maybe TRBD1 (5 bases). V was trimmed by 5 bases and J by 1 base, leaving 8 bases between them. The CDR3 loop spans 13 amino acids. Germline values: CDR1 SGHVS, CDR2 FQNEAQ. This CDR3 is CASSGRGNTEAFF. The CDR3 DNA is TGTGCCAGCAGCGGGAGGGGGAACACTGAAGCTTTCTTT.

V gene TRBV10-3 combines with J gene TRBJ2-1; TRBD2 is a possible D gene (5 bases). V was clipped by 3 bases and J by 9 bases, with 15 bases between them. Per the germline V gene, CDR1 is ENHRY and CDR2 is SYGVKD. This CDR3 has 14 amino acids. CDR3 residues: CAISEEYPRGEQFF. The CDR3 nucleotides are TGTGCCATCAGTGAAGAATACCCCCGGGGTGAGCAGTTCTTC.

This clone was seen a handful of times. The chain has TRBV29-1 and TRBJ2-5, with a possible D match to TRBD2 (6 bases). Germline V gene lookup returns CDR1 SQVTM and CDR2 ANQGSEA. This CDR3 region has 15 residues. V shed 6 bases and J shed 4 bases, with 21 bases lying between them. Here the CDR3 reads CSVSSTAGTRETQYF. The CDR3, as DNA: TGCAGCGTGAGTAGTACGGCGGGGACGAGAGAGACCCAGTACTTC.

This clone was recorded only once. The chain couples TRBV6-5 to TRBJ2-7; TRBD1 agrees at 7 bases. The V segment lost 4 bases and the J segment 4 bases; nucleotides outside the gene matches: 7. The CDR3 is 14 residues long. CDR1 and CDR2 (germline): MNHEY, SVGAGI. The CDR3 DNA is TGTGCCAGCAGTTTGGGACAGTTTCTGTACGAGCAGTACTTC. Translation: CASSLGQFLYEQYF.

The J gene is TRBJ2-3, the V gene TRBV27; 12 positions agree with TRBD2. The V and J ends lost 0 bases and 5 bases, in that order; junction bases with no gene match: 9. This CDR3 has 18 amino acids. Germline V gene data show CDR1 as MNHEY and CDR2 as SMNVEV (reference sequence). The CDR3 here is CASSLSILAGGLRDTQYF. For the CDR3, the DNA is TGTGCCAGCAGTTTATCGATCCTAGCGGGAGGGCTAAGAGATACGCAGTATTTT.

The CDR3: CASSYSGGAYNEQFF. Written as DNA, the CDR3 is TGTGCCAGCAGTTACTCCGGGGGTGCCTACAATGAGCAGTTCTTC. The V gene is TRBV6-5, the J gene TRBJ2-1; a possible D gene is TRBD2 (6 bases). The germline V and J ends were trimmed by 0 bases and 2 bases, with 8 bases remaining between them. The CDR3 has 15 residues. Germline CDR1 reads MNHEY; CDR2 reads SVGAGI.

V usage is TRBV7-9 and J usage is TRBJ1-1; no clear D. The CDR3 contains 13 residues. V was shortened by 6 bases and J by 4 bases, with 12 bases between the two germline ends. Per germline, CDR1 SEHNR and CDR2 FQNEAQ (reference sequence). The CDR3 DNA reads TGTGCCAGCAGGGCCGGGGTGGGCACTGAAGCTTTCTTT. Translation gives CASRAGVGTEAFF.

This CDR3 reads CASSARGRGVYNEQFF. The DNA of the CDR3 is TGTGCCAGCAGCGCGAGGGGCCGGGGGGTTTACAATGAGCAGTTCTTC. The V gene is TRBV27, the J gene TRBJ2-1; 7 bases match TRBD2. The junction had 12 bases not matched to a gene; V was cut back by 6 bases and J by 4 bases. The germline V gene has CDR1 MNHEY and CDR2 SMNVEV (reference sequence). CDR3 length: 16 amino acids.

The CDR3: CASSSRGGTDTQYF. The CDR3 DNA follows: TGTGCCAGCAGTTCCCGAGGCGGGACAGATACGCAGTATTTT. The chain employs TRBV6-5 and TRBJ2-3; a weak D match, TRBD2 (5 bases). V was trimmed by 4 bases and J by 3 bases, leaving 11 bases between them. The germline V gene encodes CDR1 MNHEY and CDR2 SVGAGI. The CDR3 has 14 residues.

The chain has TRBV6-5 and TRBJ1-1; 7 nucleotides match TRBD1. The CDR3 extends over 15 amino acids. The V segment lost 6 bases and the J segment 2 bases; nucleotides outside the gene matches: 9. CDR1 is MNHEY and CDR2 is SVGAGI in the germline V gene. CDR3 sequence (DNA): TGTGCCAGCAGATACCGGGACAGACCTAACACTGAAGCTTTCTTT. Translation gives CASRYRDRPNTEAFF.

The chain couples TRBV9 to TRBJ1-1; 8 positions agree with TRBD1. The CDR3 extends over 15 amino acids. Germline V gives CDR1 SGDLS, CDR2 YYNGEE. J gave up 1 base and V 2 bases, and 4 bases lay outside the gene matches. The chain's CDR3 is CASSVTGTGNTEAFF. CDR3 DNA: TGTGCCAGCAGCGTCACCGGGACAGGGAACACTGAAGCTTTCTTT.

The rearrangement links TRBV9 to TRBJ1-2; D not certain. Germline CDR1 SGDLS, CDR2 YYNGEE. The CDR3 loop spans 14 amino acids. Trimming cost V 0 bases and J 8 bases, with 14 bases left between them. The CDR3 region is CASSVAENYGGYTF. For the CDR3, the DNA is TGTGCCAGCAGCGTAGCTGAAAACTATGGGGGCTACACCTTC.

This sequence joins TRBV19 and TRBJ2-3; a weak D match, TRBD1 (5 bases). Germline V CDR1 and CDR2: LNHDA, SQIVND (reference sequence). Trimming took off 4 bases at V and 6 bases at J, with 8 bases between the two ends. The CDR3 has 12 residues. The CDR3 reads CASSRTSDTQYF. The DNA of the CDR3 is TGTGCCAGTAGTAGGACATCCGATACGCAGTATTTT. Filled out from reference TRBV19 and TRBJ2-3, the complete variable domain reads DGGITQSPKYLFRKEGQNVTLSCEQNLNHDAMYWYRQDPGQGLRLIYYSQIVNDFQKGDIAEGYSVSREKKESFPLTVTSAQKNPTAFYLCASSRTSDTQYFGPGTRLTVL.

The chain joins TRBV5-1 to TRBJ2-5; 9 bases agree with TRBD1. V gave up 0 bases and J gave up 5 bases; unmatched junction bases: 11. The CDR3 spans 17 residues. Germline CDR1 is SGHRS and CDR2 is YFSETQ. The CDR3 nucleotides are TGCGCCAGCAGCTTGGGGAATCGGGACAGGGTGGCGGAGACCCAGTACTTC. It encodes CASSLGNRDRVAETQYF.

This clone was seen once. The sample carries other DNA sequences with the same CDR3. The V and J genes are TRBV7-3 and TRBJ2-5; D is possibly TRBD2 (6 bases). The length of the CDR3 is 14 residues. Germline lookup yields CDR1 SGHTA and CDR2 FQGTGA. Between the trimmed V and J ends, which lost 5 bases and 2 bases, there was a span of 12 bases. The CDR3 coding sequence is TGTGCCAGCAGCCCAGGAGGGCCACAAGAGACCCAGTACTTC. Amino acid sequence: CASSPGGPQETQYF.

V and J are TRBV5-1 and TRBJ1-5; no clear D gene. Looked up from germline, CDR1 is SGHRS and CDR2 is YFSETQ. Trimming took off 2 bases at V and 6 bases at J, with 9 bases between the two ends. The CDR3 spans 13 residues. For the CDR3, the DNA is TGCGCCAGCAGCTTTTTGGAGGGTCAGCCCCAGCATTTT. Protein product: CASSFLEGQPQHF.

The genes are TRBV2 and TRBJ2-7, with a possible D match to TRBD2 (5 bases). Per germline, CDR1 SNHLY and CDR2 FYNNEI. This CDR3 region has 13 residues. The V gene lost 7 bases and the J gene lost 1 base, with 11 bases spanning the gap. CDR3 sequence reads: CASKASFSYEQYF. In nucleotides, the CDR3 is TGTGCCAGCAAGGCTAGCTTTTCCTACGAGCAGTACTTC.

The chain carries TRBV5-1 and TRBJ2-3, with D possibly being TRBD2 (6 bases). Germline CDR1 reads SGHRS; CDR2 reads YFSETQ. Between the trimmed V and J ends, which lost 6 bases and 4 bases, there was a span of 15 bases. The CDR3 length is 14 residues. CDR3 loop: CASNQDPGADTQYF. DNA of the CDR3: TGCGCCAGCAACCAAGATCCGGGGGCAGATACGCAGTATTTT. Variable domain in full (rest from reference TRBV5-1 and TRBJ2-3): KAGVTQTPRYLIKTRGQQVTLSCSPISGHRSVSWYQQTPGQGLQFLFEYFSETQRNKGNFPGRFSGRQFSNSRSEMNVSTLELGDSALYLCASNQDPGADTQYFGPGTRLTVL.

In this sample, this clone turned up once. This sequence joins TRBV5-1 and TRBJ2-1, with TRBD1 matching over 8 bases. The germline V gene encodes CDR1 SGHRS and CDR2 YFSETQ. The V segment lost 4 bases and the J segment 3 bases; nucleotides outside the gene matches: 9. The CDR3 loop spans 16 amino acids. CDR3 protein: CASSTRTGPLYNEQFF. CDR3 sequence (DNA): TGCGCCAGCAGCACCCGGACAGGGCCCCTCTACAATGAGCAGTTCTTC. Full variable domain (rest looked up from reference TRBV5-1 and TRBJ2-1): KAGVTQTPRYLIKTRGQQVTLSCSPISGHRSVSWYQQTPGQGLQFLFEYFSETQRNKGNFPGRFSGRQFSNSRSEMNVSTLELGDSALYLCASSTRTGPLYNEQFFGPGTRLTVL.